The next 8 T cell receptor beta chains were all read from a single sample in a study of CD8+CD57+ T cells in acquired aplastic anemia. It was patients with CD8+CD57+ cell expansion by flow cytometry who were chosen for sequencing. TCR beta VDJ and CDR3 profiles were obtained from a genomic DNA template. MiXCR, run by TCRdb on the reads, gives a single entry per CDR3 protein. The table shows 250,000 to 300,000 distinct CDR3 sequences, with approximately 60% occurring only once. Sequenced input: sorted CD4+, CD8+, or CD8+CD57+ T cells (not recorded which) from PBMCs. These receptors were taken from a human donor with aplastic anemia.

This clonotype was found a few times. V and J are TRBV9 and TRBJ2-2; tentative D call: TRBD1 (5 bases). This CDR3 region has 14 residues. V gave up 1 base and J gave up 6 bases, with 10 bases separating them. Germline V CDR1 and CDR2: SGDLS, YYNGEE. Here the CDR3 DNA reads TGTGCCAGCAGCGTAAGCAGGGTCTCCGGGGAGCTGTTTTTT. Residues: CASSVSRVSGELFF.

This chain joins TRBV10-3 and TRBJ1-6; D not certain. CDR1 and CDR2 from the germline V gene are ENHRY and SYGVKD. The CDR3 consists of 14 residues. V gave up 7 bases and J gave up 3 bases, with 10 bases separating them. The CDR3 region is CAIMDGDYNSPLHF. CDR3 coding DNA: TGTGCCATCATGGACGGAGACTATAATTCACCCCTCCACTTT.

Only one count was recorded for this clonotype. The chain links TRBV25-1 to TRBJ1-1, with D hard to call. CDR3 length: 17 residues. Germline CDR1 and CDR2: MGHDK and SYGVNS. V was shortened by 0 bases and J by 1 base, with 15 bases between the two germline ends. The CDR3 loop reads CASSEYTGGIGNTEAFF. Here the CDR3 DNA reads TGTGCCAGCAGTGAATATACGGGAGGGATAGGGAACACTGAAGCTTTCTTT.

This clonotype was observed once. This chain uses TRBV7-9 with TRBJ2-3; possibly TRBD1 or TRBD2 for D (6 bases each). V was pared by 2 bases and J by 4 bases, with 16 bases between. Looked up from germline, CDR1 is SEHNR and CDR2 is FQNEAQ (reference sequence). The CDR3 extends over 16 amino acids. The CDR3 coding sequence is TGTGCCAGCAGCTTACGGGGGCCCAATAGGCCAGATACGCAGTATTTT. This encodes CASSLRGPNRPDTQYF.

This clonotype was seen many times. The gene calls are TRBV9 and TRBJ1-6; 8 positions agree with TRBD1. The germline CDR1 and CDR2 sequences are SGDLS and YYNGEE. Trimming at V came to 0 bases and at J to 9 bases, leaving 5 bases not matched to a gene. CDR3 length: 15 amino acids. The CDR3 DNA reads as TGTGCCAGCAGCGTAGGGACAGGGTTCACTTCACCCCTCCACTTT. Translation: CASSVGTGFTSPLHF.

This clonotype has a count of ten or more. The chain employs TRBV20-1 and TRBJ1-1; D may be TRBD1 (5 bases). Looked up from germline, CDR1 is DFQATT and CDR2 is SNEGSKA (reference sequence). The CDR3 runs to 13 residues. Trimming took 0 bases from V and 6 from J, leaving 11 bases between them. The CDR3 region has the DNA TGCAGTGCTAGAGATCGGCGGGGCGCTGAAGCTTTCTTT. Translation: CSARDRRGAEAFF.

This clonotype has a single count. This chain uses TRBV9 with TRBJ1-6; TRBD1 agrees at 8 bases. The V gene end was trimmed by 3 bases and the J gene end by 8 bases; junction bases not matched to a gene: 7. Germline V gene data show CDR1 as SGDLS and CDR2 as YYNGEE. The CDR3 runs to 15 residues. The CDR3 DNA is TGTGCCAGCAGCGCCGGACAGGGCGGTTATTCACCCCTCCACTTT. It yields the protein CASSAGQGGYSPLHF. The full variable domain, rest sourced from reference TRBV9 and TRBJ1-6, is DSGVTQTPKHLITATGQRVTLRCSPRSGDLSVYWYQQSLDQGLQFLIQYYNGEERAKGNILERFSAQQFPDLHSELNLSSLELGDSALYFCASSAGQGGYSPLHFGNGTRLTVT.

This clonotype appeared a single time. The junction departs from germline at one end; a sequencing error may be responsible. CDR3 region: CAASGMGPKDEQYF. The CDR3, as DNA: TGTGCCGCCAGTGGGATGGGGCCTAAGGACGAGCAGTACTTC. The chain uses TRBV24-1 and TRBJ2-7; possible D gene TRBD1, 5 bases. The CDR3 length is 14 residues. CDR1 is KGHDR, CDR2 SFDVKD, per germline.